The clone carrying this T cell receptor beta chain came up a few times. The antigen is undetermined. This entry comes from a study of lymphopenia after photon versus proton radiotherapy. Broader study findings: Proton therapy kept repertoires fairly stable, unlike photons, which gained effector/memory cells. Survival link was tested only in deceased patients; proton benefit remains a possibility. Post-nadir diversity loss with photons came from oligoclonal expansion, particularly CD8+ Temra cells.

Sequencing was performed with immunoSEQ multiplex PCR; in TCRdb, only in-frame clones are kept and a portion is missing. The table includes roughly 58,000 clones, about 90% detected once. This CDR3 region has 15 residues. The ends were cut back, 3 bases at V and 2 bases at J, with 11 bases in the middle. CDR1 is KGHSH, CDR2 LQKENI, per germline. The TCR sequence derives from a man at least 80 years old with esophageal cancer. This chain joins TRBV18 and TRBJ1-5, with no clear D. This specimen consisted of peripheral blood, obtained from a patient treated with proton-based radiotherapy. CDR3 region: CASSPRDGGNQPQHF. For the CDR3, the DNA is TGTGCCAGCTCACCGAGGGATGGGGGCAATCAGCCCCAGCATTTT.